This T cell receptor beta chain was captured by sequencing in a study of siplizumab effects on memory and regulatory T cells. Study findings and constraints: Proliferating Tregs in siplizumab cultures were never verified as suppressive.

Unstimulated naive, memory, effector memory and TEMRA subsets from a few donor pairs underwent sequencing. Per-sample assaying covered 95,000 to 100,000 TCR templates. The method was immunoSEQ multiplex PCR; TCRdb's version includes in-frame clones alone and lacks a portion of them. This sample has about 56,000 clones, with about 97% found just once. This clone was counted a single time. The antigen is undetermined. The receptor was derived from a human donor in good health. Material for sequencing was naive CD8+ T cells sorted from blood.

The CDR3 is CASSLAGRPYEQYF. The CDR3 DNA reads as TGTGCCAGCAGCTTGGCGGGACGGCCCTACGAGCAGTACTTC. The V and J genes are TRBV5-6 and TRBJ2-7, with D perhaps assigned TRBD1 or TRBD2 (5 bases each). Germline-derived CDR1 and CDR2 are SGHDT and YYEEEE. Trimming stripped 0 bases from V and 2 bases from J, with 9 bases between. The CDR3 has 14 residues.